Listed below are T cell receptor beta chains from one sample, sequenced in a study of blood T cell repertoires in COVID-19. The protocol was immunoSEQ multiplex PCR, while the TCRdb copy is restricted to in-frame clones and leaves out a portion. The data show 150,000 to 200,000 clones, almost 80% seen once. Sequences were obtained from peripheral blood. The receptor set was obtained from a man between 60 and 70 years old with active or convalescent COVID-19. Both conserved end residues are part of each CDR3. The D gene is left open where the match is weak. For some rows the clone size is stated as once, few or many, or as a class when expanded; others skip it.

V	D	size	J	DNA	CDR3
TRBV4-3	TRBD2	.	TRBJ2-1	TGCGCCAGCAGCCAAGATTGGGCGGGAGGGCGCGGGGAGCAGTTCTTC	CASSQDWAGGRGEQFF
TRBV7-9	.	.	TRBJ1-3	TGTGCCAGCAGCTTAGGGGGCGGGGCAGACTCTGGAAACACCATATATTTT	CASSLGGGADSGNTIYF
TRBV28	TRBD1	.	TRBJ1-5	TGTGCCAGCAGTTTTTGGGACAGGGCAAATCAGCCCCAGCATTTT	CASSFWDRANQPQHF
TRBV3-1/TRBV3-2	TRBD1	.	TRBJ2-3	TGTGCCAGCAGCCATGGCGGACAGGGGGGAGATACGCAGTATTTT	CASSHGGQGGDTQYF
TRBV6-5	.	.	TRBJ1-2	TGTGCCTCAGGGGCGTCGTTTGGCTACACCTTC	CASGASFGYTF
TRBV10-3	TRBD1	.	TRBJ2-7	TGTGCCATCAGTGTGAGACAGGGGAACTACGAGCAGTACTTC	CAISVRQGNYEQYF
TRBV18	TRBD2	.	TRBJ2-4	TGTGCCAGCTCACCAAATCTTAATTCGGGAGGGCCCGGGCGATTGGCCAAAAACATTCAGTACTTC	CASSPNLNSGGPGRLAKNIQYF
TRBV19	TRBD1	.	TRBJ1-2	TGTGCCAGTAGTAACCCCGGACAGGGGCGCTATGGCTACACCTTC	CASSNPGQGRYGYTF
TRBV27	.	.	TRBJ2-1	TGTGCCAGCAGTCCTTCGGGGGGCCCCTACAATGAGCAGTTCTTC	CASSPSGGPYNEQFF
TRBV6-6	TRBD2	.	TRBJ2-2	TGTGCCAGCAAGACTAGCGGAGAGTGGGAGCTGTTTTTT	CASKTSGEWELFF
TRBV18	TRBD1	.	TRBJ2-7	TGTGCCAGCTCACCTTCTAGGGACAGCTCCTACGAGCAGTACTTC	CASSPSRDSSYEQYF
TRBV28	.	.	TRBJ1-4	TGTGCCAGCAGTTTGTACGGGCAGGGGTTTAATGAAAAACTGTTTTTT	CASSLYGQGFNEKLFF
TRBV5-1	.	.	TRBJ1-2	TGCGCCAGCAGCTTGGCTGAGGGAGGACCTAACTATGGCTACACCTTC	CASSLAEGGPNYGYTF
TRBV3-1/TRBV3-2	TRBD2	.	TRBJ2-3	TGTGCCAGCAGCTCGGGACTAGCGGGACCACACACAGATACGCAGTATTTT	CASSSGLAGPHTDTQYF
TRBV28	TRBD1	.	TRBJ2-7	TGTGCCAGCAGACTGTTCGGGACAGCTTCCTACGAGCAGTACTTC	CASRLFGTASYEQYF
TRBV19	.	.	TRBJ1-4	TGTGCCAGTAGTCCCCAGGGCGGTGAAAAACTGTTTTTT	CASSPQGGEKLFF
TRBV5-4	TRBD1	.	TRBJ2-7	TGTGCCAGCAGCCAAACCGGGACAGGGTGGTACGAGCAGTACTTC	CASSQTGTGWYEQYF
TRBV6-6	.	.	TRBJ1-2	TGTGCCAGCAGTTACTTTCAGGGGACAAATGGCTACACCTTC	CASSYFQGTNGYTF
TRBV11-3	TRBD1	.	TRBJ1-1	TGTGCCAGCAGCTCACCAGGACAGGGGGCGAACACTGAAGCTTTCTTT	CASSSPGQGANTEAFF
TRBV11-2	.	.	TRBJ2-1	TGTGCCAGCAGCTTAGGCGGGAACCCCTCCTACAATGAGCAGTTCTTC	CASSLGGNPSYNEQFF
TRBV3-1/TRBV3-2	.	.	TRBJ2-5	TGTGCCAGCAGCCAGGGGACTTTCCAAGAGACCCAGTACTTC	CASSQGTFQETQYF
TRBV19	TRBD1	.	TRBJ2-2	TGTGCCAGTAGTAAACAGGGGGCCTCCACCGGGGAGCTGTTTTTT	CASSKQGASTGELFF
TRBV7-2	.	.	TRBJ2-3	TGTGCCAGCAGCCTTGGGCCCGAAGATACGCAGTATTTT	CASSLGPEDTQYF
TRBV14	TRBD1	.	TRBJ1-1	TGTGCCAGCAGCCAAGATGATAGGAGGACAGGGTACGTCGGGTTTGACACTGAAGCTTTCTTT	CASSQDDRRTGYVGFDTEAFF
TRBV2	.	.	TRBJ2-4	TGTGCCAGCATTACCGGGTCTTTTCAGTACTTC	CASITGSFQYF
TRBV24-1	.	.	TRBJ1-1	TGTGCCACTAAGCAGGGTCATAACACTGAAGCTTTCTTT	CATKQGHNTEAFF
TRBV7-2	.	.	TRBJ1-2	TGTGCCAGCAGCTCGCGGGGGATAGACTATGGCTACACCTTC	CASSSRGIDYGYTF
TRBV29-1	TRBD1	.	TRBJ2-7	TGCAGCGGCGGACAGGGGCCAACCTACGAGCAGTACTTC	CSGGQGPTYEQYF
TRBV2	TRBD1	.	TRBJ2-2	TGTGCCAGCACCCCACAGGGGGCGAGCACCGGGGAGCTGTTTTTT	CASTPQGASTGELFF
TRBV7-8	TRBD1	.	TRBJ2-7	TGTGCCAGCAGCTTAGGCCAGGGGGCGTACGAGCAGTACTTC	CASSLGQGAYEQYF
TRBV18	TRBD1	.	TRBJ1-1	TGTGCCAGCTCGCCGATTACAGGGGGCGCGAACACTGAAGCTTTCTTT	CASSPITGGANTEAFF
TRBV7-9	.	.	TRBJ1-6	TGTGCCAGCAGCTTACCACGGGGGAATTCACCCCTCCACTTT	CASSLPRGNSPLHF
TRBV4-1	.	.	TRBJ2-3	TGCGCCAGCAGCCTCACGCCGGCAGATACGCAGTATTTT	CASSLTPADTQYF
TRBV11-2	TRBD2	.	TRBJ2-2	TGTGCCAGCGAGGCCCTTGGGCTAGCGGGAGCATCGAACACCGGGGAGCTGTTTTTT	CASEALGLAGASNTGELFF
TRBV24-1	.	once	TRBJ1-5	TGTGCCACCCCAGGGATGCGGCAGCCCCAGCATTTT	CATPGMRQPQHF
TRBV4-1	TRBD1	.	TRBJ1-2	TGCGCCAGCAGCCAAGGGACAGGGGGCGCGGGGTATGGCTACACCTTC	CASSQGTGGAGYGYTF
TRBV10-3	TRBD1	.	TRBJ1-1	TGTGCCATCAGTAAGACAGGGTTTAAGAACACTGAAGCTTTCTTT	CAISKTGFKNTEAFF
TRBV11-1	TRBD1	.	TRBJ1-1	TGTGCCAGCAGCTTAACGACAGGGGCCACTGAAGCTTTCTTT	CASSLTTGATEAFF
TRBV18	TRBD2	once	TRBJ2-3	TGTGCCAGCTCAAGCTCGGCGGGAGGGCCTGCAGATACGCAGTATTTT	CASSSSAGGPADTQYF
TRBV5-1	.	few	TRBJ2-2	TGCGCCAGCAGCTTGGGAGGGCGGACGAACGGGGAGCTGTTTTTT	CASSLGGRTNGELFF
TRBV9	TRBD1	.	TRBJ1-5	TGTGCCAGCAGCGCCTCAGGGGGTGATAGTCAGCCCCAGCATTTT	CASSASGGDSQPQHF
TRBV10-3	.	.	TRBJ2-3	TGTGCCATCAGCGAACAGGGTCCAGATACGCAGTATTTT	CAISEQGPDTQYF
TRBV6-2/TRBV6-3	TRBD1	.	TRBJ1-1	TGTGCCAGCAGTTACGAGCAGGGGGTAGGGACGAACACTGAAGCTTTCTTT	CASSYEQGVGTNTEAFF
TRBV2	.	.	TRBJ1-5	TGTGCCAGCGCTCAGGGTTCGAATCAGCCCCAGCATTTT	CASAQGSNQPQHF
TRBV28	.	.	TRBJ2-6	TGTGCCAGCAGCCGCTCGAGGGCCAGCTTAGCTGGGGCCAACGTCCTGACTTTC	CASSRSRASLAGANVLTF
TRBV2	.	few	TRBJ1-4	TGTGCCAGCAGTGAATTCGGGGGGATTTCGGAAAAACTGTTTTTT	CASSEFGGISEKLFF
TRBV7-9	TRBD2	few	TRBJ2-7	TGTGCCAGCAGCTTAAGGGCAGCGGGACTTTCCCATTACGAGCAGTACTTC	CASSLRAAGLSHYEQYF
TRBV5-1	.	.	TRBJ1-5	TGCGCCAGCAGCTTGAACGGGGGCAATCAGCCCCAGCATTTT	CASSLNGGNQPQHF
TRBV10-2	TRBD1	.	TRBJ1-1	TGCGCCAGCGGAGGGACAGGGGTGAGCACTGAAGCTTTCTTT	CASGGTGVSTEAFF
TRBV6-2/TRBV6-3	TRBD2	.	TRBJ2-5	TGTGCCAGCAGTTACTCGAGACCGGGAGGAGAGACCCAGTACTTC	CASSYSRPGGETQYF
TRBV11-3	.	.	TRBJ2-3	TGTGCCAGCAGCTTGGGCGGGAACACAGATACGCAGTATTTT	CASSLGGNTDTQYF
TRBV28	.	.	TRBJ1-1	TGTGCCTCGGGGGGTCGGCAGGTTGGCACTGAAGCTTTCTTT	CASGGRQVGTEAFF
TRBV4-2	.	.	TRBJ1-6	TGTGCCAGCAGCCCAGAAGGGGAATTGAATTCACCCCTCCACTTT	CASSPEGELNSPLHF